One sample yielded the 24 T cell receptor gamma chains listed below, sequenced in a study of gamma delta lymphoproliferative disorders and STAT genes. TCRdb used CATT to re-call clones from the multiplex PCR reads. The table records more than 550 gamma-chain clones, under 30% of them present only once. PBMCs from patients and controls supplied the genomic DNA for sequencing. The material sequenced was blood. All receptors derive from a human donor in good health.

This clone is labeled as large (0.1 to 1%). V and J are TRGV4 and TRGJ1 or TRGJ2. No J gene was available from TCRdb, and it was assigned here by a germline match of the DNA. The junction had 5 bases not matched to a gene; V was cut back by 0 bases and J by 6 bases. Germline CDR1 and CDR2: EGSTGY and YDSYTSSV. This CDR3 has 13 residues. The CDR3 DNA sequence: TGTGCCACCTGGGATGGGCATCGTTATAAGAAACTCTTT. This codes for CATWDGHRYKKLF.

The chain has TRGV2 and TRGJ1 or TRGJ2. Matching the DNA to germline supplied the J gene, which TCRdb does not give. The CDR3 is made up of 14 amino acids. Trimming took 1 base from V and 5 from J; bases not matched to a gene: 8. The germline CDR1 and CDR2 sequences are EGSNGY and YDSYNSKV. The CDR3: CATWDGLRDYKKLF. In DNA form, the CDR3 reads TGTGCCACCTGGGACGGTCTCAGGGATTATAAGAAACTCTTT.

By sample fraction, this clone is hyperexpanded (1% or more). This chain joins TRGV4 and TRGJP1. Germline matching of the DNA provided the J gene here, since TCRdb leaves it blank. CDR3 size: 14 residues. V shed 8 bases and J 2 bases; nucleotides not matched to a gene: 8. The germline V gene has CDR1 EGSTGY and CDR2 YDSYTSSV. The CDR3 nucleotides read TGTGCCACCTTCCATATGACCACTGGTTGGTTCAAGATATTT. This encodes CATFHMTTGWFKIF.

The chain combines TRGV10 with TRGJ1 or TRGJ2. TCRdb gives no J gene; it was assigned here by matching the DNA to germline. TRGV10 is noted as an ORF with a role that remains uncertain. Germline trimming cut 8 bases from V and 1 base from J; bases unmatched to any gene: 15. The CDR3 has 16 amino acids. The CDR3 nucleotides read TGTGCTGCGTGGGACCCGTGCCGCGGAAATTATTATAAGAAACTCTTT. It specifies CAAWDPCRGNYYKKLF.

Within the sample, this clone is large. The chain uses TRGV11 and TRGJ1 or TRGJ2. TCRdb leaves out the J gene; it was filled in here by matching the DNA to germline. TRGV11 is an open reading frame whose function is uncertain. The V segment lost 0 bases and the J segment 3 bases; nucleotides outside the gene matches: 5. The CDR3 is 15 amino acids. In nucleotides, the CDR3 is TGTGCCTGCTGGATTAGGCACGTTGGTTATTATAAGAAACTCTTT. It specifies CACWIRHVGYYKKLF.

The chain carries TRGV9 and TRGJ1 or TRGJ2. TCRdb does not report a J gene; here it was assigned by matching the DNA to germline references. Germline CDR1 reads GITISATS; CDR2 reads ISYDGTV (reference sequence). There are 12 residues in the CDR3. The CDR3 protein is CARPPNYYKKLF. The CDR3 DNA reads as TGTGCGAGGCCCCCGAATTATTATAAGAAACTCTTT.

The rearrangement joins TRGV2 to TRGJ1 or TRGJ2. TCRdb leaves out the J gene; it was filled in here by matching the DNA to germline. V lost 6 bases and J lost 3; bases outside the gene matches: 14. Germline-derived CDR1 and CDR2 are EGSNGY and YDSYNSKV. There are 15 residues in the CDR3. CDR3 protein: CATWTGQMGYYKKLF. The CDR3 DNA reads TGTGCCACCTGGACGGGCCAGATGGGTTATTATAAGAAACTCTTT.

This clone ranks as large. The rearrangement joins TRGV9 to TRGJ1 or TRGJ2. TCRdb does not report a J gene; here it was assigned by matching the DNA to germline references. This CDR3 has 13 residues. Germline-derived CDR1 and CDR2 are GITISATS and ISYDGTV (reference sequence). The V gene end was trimmed by 4 bases and the J gene end by 10 bases; junction bases not matched to a gene: 13. The CDR3 DNA reads TGTGCCTTGTGGGAAAAAGCACGGAAAAAGAAACTCTTT. Its protein product is CALWEKARKKKLF.

As concerns this clone: The limits of the CDR3 on the DNA are not certain, so only TCRdb's listed CDR3 is given. The J segment was not called; the V segment is TRGV4. Ends included, the CDR3 has 18 residues. Germline CDR1 reads EGSTGY; CDR2 reads YDSYTSSV. CDR3 amino acids: CATWDPVIRNSLAVEQHF.

This clone is labeled medium-sized. CDR3 sequence: CALILDKKLF. DNA of the CDR3: TGTGCCTTGATTTTAGATAAGAAACTCTTT. The genes are TRGV9 and TRGJ1 or TRGJ2. The J gene is absent in TCRdb and was assigned here via DNA matching to germline. The V gene's germline CDR1 is GITISATS and CDR2 ISYDGTV (reference sequence). The V and J ends lost 9 bases and 8 bases, in that order; junction bases with no gene match: 7. The CDR3 runs 10 residues.

This clone is termed large. This rearrangement joins TRGV3 to TRGJ1 or TRGJ2. TCRdb gives no J gene; it was assigned here by matching the DNA to germline. CDR1 and CDR2 from the germline V gene are VTNTFY and YDVSTARD (reference sequence). After removal of 0 bases from V and 9 bases from J, the junction contained 2 bases not matched to a gene. The CDR3 runs to 11 residues. The CDR3 region is CATWDRGKKLF. The DNA for the CDR3 is TGTGCCACCTGGGACAGGGGTAAGAAACTCTTT.

This clone counts as large. Here the CDR3 DNA reads TGTGCCACCTGGGACGGGCCCTACATCGTGGGTTATAAGAAACTCTTT. Translated: CATWDGPYIVGYKKLF. The chain joins TRGV2 to TRGJ1 or TRGJ2. Since TCRdb gives no J gene, matching the DNA to germline was used here to assign it. This CDR3 is built from 16 residues. After removal of 0 bases from V and 6 bases from J, the junction contained 14 bases not matched to a gene. Germline CDR1 EGSNGY, CDR2 YDSYNSKV.

Of note for this clone: A read error likely explains why the TCRdb protein, taken from a much larger clone, differs from this DNA's translation at residue 4; the protein shown is translated from the DNA. The CDR3 reads CATRDSPTEKLF. CDR3 sequence (DNA): TGTGCCACCCGGGACAGCCCGACAGAGAAACTCTTT. The V and J genes are TRGV3 and TRGJ1 or TRGJ2. In the absence of a J gene in TCRdb, the DNA was matched to germline to assign it here. Per germline, CDR1 VTNTFY and CDR2 YDVSTARD (reference sequence). This CDR3 spans 12 amino acids.

A remark on this clone: The germline gene is not matched at one end of the junction; a read error may be the cause. This chain links TRGV2 with TRGJP1. TCRdb gives no J gene; it was assigned here by matching the DNA to germline. CDR1 is EGSNGY and CDR2 is YDSYNSKV in the germline V gene. CDR3 size: 12 residues. CDR3 bases: TGTGCCACCTGGGCCGGGGGTTGGTTCAAGATATTT. This gives the protein CATWAGGWFKIF.

This clone counts as large. This chain links TRGV2 with TRGJ1 or TRGJ2. Here the J gene was assigned by germline matching of the DNA, as TCRdb has none. The CDR3 consists of 14 residues. Per germline, CDR1 EGSNGY and CDR2 YDSYNSKV. The ends lost 0 bases at V and 4 bases at J; junction bases unmatched: 6. CDR3 nucleotide sequence: TGTGCCACCTGGGACGGGCCAGGATATTATAAGAAACTCTTT. Translated, it gives CATWDGPGYYKKLF.

The chain employs TRGV3 and TRGJ1 or TRGJ2. The J gene was not available in TCRdb and was assigned here by matching the DNA to germline segments. The CDR3 is made up of 12 amino acids. The V and J ends lost 0 bases and 10 bases, in that order; junction bases with no gene match: 6. Germline V lookup: CDR1 VTNTFY, CDR2 YDVSTARD (reference sequence). For the CDR3, the DNA is TGTGCCACCTGGGACAGGCGGAAGAAGAAACTCTTT. Translating gives CATWDRRKKKLF.

By sample fraction, this clone is large. The chain carries TRGV3 and TRGJ1 or TRGJ2. The J gene is absent in TCRdb and was assigned here via DNA matching to germline. Germline V gene sequence: CDR1 VTNTFY, CDR2 YDVSTARD (reference sequence). The CDR3 consists of 15 residues. J was trimmed by 0 bases and V by 1 base; bases with no gene match: 6. CDR3 region: CATWDSRVNYYKKLF. CDR3 DNA sequence: TGTGCCACCTGGGACAGCAGGGTGAATTATTATAAGAAACTCTTT.

In this sample, this clone is medium-sized. This sequence is one base from a far larger clone and is likely a read error. This specimen includes other DNA sequences encoding the same CDR3. The V and J genes are TRGV5 and TRGJ1 or TRGJ2. TCRdb leaves out the J gene; it was filled in here by matching the DNA to germline. Germline V CDR1 and CDR2: VINAFY, YDVSNSKD. The CDR3 is 17 amino acids. V lost 0 bases to trimming and J lost 0 bases; unmatched junction nucleotides: 11. For the CDR3, the DNA is TGTGCCACCTGGGACAGGAGCCACCTGGTGAATTATTATAAGAAACTCTTT. Protein sequence: CATWDRSHLVNYYKKLF.

In this sample, this clone is large. Additional DNA sequences in this sample encode the identical CDR3. J is TRGJP2 and V is TRGV2. The J gene, missing from TCRdb, was assigned here through DNA to germline matching. The CDR3 is made up of 16 amino acids. V trimming: 0 bases; J trimming: 0 bases; junction bases outside the gene matches: 4. Per germline, CDR1 EGSNGY and CDR2 YDSYNSKV. The CDR3 here is CATWDGPYSSDWIKTF. CDR3 DNA: TGTGCCACCTGGGACGGGCCTTATAGTAGTGATTGGATCAAGACGTTT.

As for this clone: The limits of the CDR3 on the DNA are not certain, so only TCRdb's listed CDR3 is given. This same CDR3 is encoded by further DNA sequences in the sample. The J gene was not called, though the V gene is TRGV2. The CDR3 is made up of 20 amino acids, end residues included. The germline CDR1 and CDR2 sequences are EGSNGY and YDSYNSKV. CDR3 region: CATWDGLFIIRNSLAVEQHF.

This clone was observed a handful of times. This chain links TRGV10 with TRGJ1 or TRGJ2. TCRdb lists no J gene, so it was determined here by aligning the DNA to germline. TRGV10 is an ORF; its function is uncertain. This CDR3 contains 11 residues. The ends lost 8 bases at V and 2 bases at J; junction bases unmatched: 1. Here the CDR3 reads CAAWDYYKKLF. The CDR3 bases are TGTGCTGCGTGGGATTATTATAAGAAACTCTTT.

The rearrangement links TRGV2 to TRGJP2. TCRdb lists no J gene, so it was determined here by aligning the DNA to germline. This CDR3 contains 15 residues. V was clipped by 2 bases and J by 0 bases; unmatched bases: 3. CDR1 EGSNGY and CDR2 YDSYNSKV come from the germline V gene. CDR3 nucleotides: TGTGCCACCTGGGACGCTTATAGTAGTGATTGGATCAAGACGTTT. It specifies CATWDAYSSDWIKTF.

By frequency in the sample, this clone is large. The V and J genes are TRGV4 and TRGJ1 or TRGJ2. Germline matching of the DNA provided the J gene here, since TCRdb leaves it blank. The V and J ends lost 5 bases and 0 bases, in that order; junction bases with no gene match: 7. The CDR3 sequence is 14 residues long. Germline CDR1 is EGSTGY and CDR2 is YDSYTSSV. The CDR3 sequence is CATWGTPNYYKKLF. The DNA of the CDR3 is TGTGCCACCTGGGGCACCCCGAATTATTATAAGAAACTCTTT.

The chain couples TRGV3 to TRGJ1 or TRGJ2. No J gene is reported in TCRdb; it was inferred here by comparing the DNA with germline. The CDR3 sequence is 14 residues long. V lost 3 bases, J lost 8 bases, and 13 bases stayed unmatched. The germline CDR1 and CDR2 sequences are VTNTFY and YDVSTARD (reference sequence). In DNA form, the CDR3 reads TGTGCCACCTGGGACGGACGTCGAGGCGATAAGAAACTCTTT. It yields the protein CATWDGRRGDKKLF.